This T cell receptor beta chain was recorded in a study of shared clonotypes between healthy human individuals. Findings and limits, study-wide: Represented genetic and exposure-history diversity was restricted by having few donors.

As for this clone: What it binds is not known.

V was trimmed by 3 bases and J by 3 bases, leaving 19 bases between them. The CDR3 length is 16 residues. Germline V gives CDR1 SGDLS, CDR2 YYNGEE. Sequencing was at deep level. In replicate PCRs of unsorted PBMC, 300 ng DNA, 30,000 or so T cell genomes, was used. Sequenced by immunoSEQ multiplex PCR; TCRdb stores in-frame clones only, minus some. The sample holds under 600,000 clones, about 75% seen once. Sequenced: PBMCs. The TCR comes from a woman aged 40 to 50 in good health. Some clones in this sample may be carry-over from other donors' samples. The chain is built from TRBV9 and TRBJ2-7; TRBD1 is a possible D gene (8 bases). CDR3 nucleotide sequence: TGTGCCAGCAGCGCCGAGGGAGGGACAGGCTTCTACGAGCAGTACTTC. Translated: CASSAEGGTGFYEQYF.